The sequence of this T cell receptor beta chain was determined in a study of shared clonotypes between healthy human individuals. About this clone itself: Antigen unknown.

Study outcomes and limitations: Among non-shared clonotypes, generation probabilities were lower than among those shared by all four donors.

In the naive CD8 group, cells lacked CD45RO and were positively selected for CCR7, so terminally differentiated effector memory CD45RA+ cells were left out. Each donor was a Caucasian adult residing in Nashville, Tennessee. TCRdb's table, derived via immunoSEQ multiplex PCR, lists solely in-frame clones and lacks some. Of millions of clones listed, about 92% are singletons. Germline CDR1 is MNHEY and CDR2 is SMNVEV (reference sequence). V lost 7 bases and J lost 4, with 17 bases in between. The length of the CDR3 is 15 residues. Sequenced material: naive CD8+ T cells from PBMCs. This TCR was sampled from a young man in good health. Some clones in this sample may be carry-over from other donors' samples. The chain couples TRBV27 to TRBJ2-1; a possible D gene is TRBD1 (5 bases). CDR3 bases: TGTGCCAGCAATCCAGACAGCGTCCAATACAATGAGCAGTTCTTC. Amino acid sequence: CASNPDSVQYNEQFF.